These 20 T cell receptor beta chains originate from one sample sequenced in a study of beta chain features in type 1 diabetes. Findings and caveats of the study: In all four CD4+ subsets, TCRB CDR3 length was significantly, moderately reduced in type 1 diabetes.

Their antigens are not known. All of the isolated RNA was reverse transcribed, so expressed TCRB transcripts were sequenced. Sequencing used immunoSEQ multiplex PCR; TCRdb keeps in-frame clones, though not all of them. The sample records over 650,000 clones, around 15% being singletons. Sequenced: naive CD4+ T cells from blood. The origin of the receptors is a young man with type 1 diabetes.

This clone has only a few counts. This chain connects TRBV18 to TRBJ1-5; 7 positions match TRBD1. Trimming cost V 2 bases and J 4 bases; bases outside gene matches: 5. There are 15 residues in the CDR3. Germline CDR1 KGHSH, CDR2 LQKENI. CDR3 sequence reads: CASSPIGDRNQPQHF. CDR3 DNA sequence: TGTGCCAGCTCACCAATAGGGGACAGAAATCAGCCCCAGCATTTT.

This clone has only a few counts. J is TRBJ2-2 and V is TRBV20-1; the D gene is possibly TRBD2 (6 bases). CDR1 is DFQATT and CDR2 is SNEGSKA in the germline V gene (reference sequence). V gave up 5 bases and J gave up 7 bases, with 8 bases separating them. This CDR3 contains 11 residues. CDR3 region: CSARGNGELFF. The CDR3 DNA follows: TGCAGTGCTCGGGGGAACGGGGAGCTGTTTTTT.

This clone has a handful of counts. The V gene is TRBV30, the J gene TRBJ2-1; D perhaps matches TRBD2 (6 bases). Germline V lookup: CDR1 GTSNPN, CDR2 SVGIG (reference sequence). This CDR3 contains 14 residues. Trimming took off 5 bases at V and 2 bases at J, with 13 bases between the two ends. The CDR3 nucleotides are TGTGCCTGGTCCTTAGCGGCCACCTACAATGAGCAGTTCTTC. Amino acid sequence: CAWSLAATYNEQFF.

The chain couples TRBV19 to TRBJ1-1; maybe TRBD1 (5 bases). V was shortened by 7 bases and J by 2 bases, with 17 bases between the two germline ends. Germline V gene sequence: CDR1 LNHDA, CDR2 SQIVND (reference sequence). This CDR3 has 15 residues. The CDR3 loop reads CASTLQVGANTEAFF. The CDR3 DNA reads as TGTGCCAGTACCCTACAGGTAGGGGCTAACACTGAAGCTTTCTTT.

This clone was counted only a few times. The chain is built from TRBV28 and TRBJ1-4; D is ambiguous. The CDR3 is 16 amino acids. The V end was cut by 4 bases, the J end by 7 bases, with 19 bases between. CDR1 MDHEN and CDR2 SYDVKM come from the germline V gene. The CDR3 DNA sequence: TGTGCCAGCAGTTCTCACGTGGGCGGACCTCTTGAAAAACTGTTTTTT. Translated: CASSSHVGGPLEKLFF.

In its sample, this clone was seen a few times. The rearrangement joins TRBV5-1 to TRBJ1-1; unclear D gene. This CDR3 comprises 17 residues. Germline CDR1 reads SGHRS; CDR2 reads YFSETQ. The V gene lost 0 bases and the J gene lost 0 bases, with 15 bases spanning the gap. CDR3 region: CASSLEDKGRMNTEAFF. The CDR3 DNA is TGCGCCAGCAGCTTGGAGGATAAGGGTAGAATGAACACTGAAGCTTTCTTT.

The J gene is TRBJ1-2, the V gene TRBV5-4, with 11 bases lining up with TRBD1. Germline V CDR1 and CDR2: SGHNT, YYREEE (reference sequence). The CDR3 length is 15 residues. V gave up 3 bases and J gave up 6 bases; unmatched junction bases: 7. The CDR3 DNA reads as TGTGCCAGCAGCTCCCCGGGACAGGGGGACAATGGCTACACCTTC. Its translation: CASSSPGQGDNGYTF.

This clone was detected only a few times. The genes are TRBV15 and TRBJ2-5; TRBD2 aligns across 9 bases. V trimming: 6 bases; J trimming: 0 bases; junction bases outside the gene matches: 5. The V gene's germline CDR1 is LNHNV and CDR2 YYDKDF (reference sequence). The CDR3 length is 15 residues. CDR3 DNA: TGTGCCACCAGGTCTGGCGGGAGGGACCAAGAGACCCAGTACTTC. As protein: CATRSGGRDQETQYF. Full variable domain (outside the CDR3, taken from reference TRBV15 and TRBJ2-5): DAMVIQNPRYQVTQFGKPVTLSCSQTLNHNVMYWYQQKSSQAPKLLFHYYDKDFNNEADTPDNFQSRRPNTSFCFLDIRSPGLGDTAMYLCATRSGGRDQETQYFGPGTRLLVL.

This clone was recorded a few times. Within the sample, other DNA sequences also encode this same CDR3. V gene TRBV5-4 combines with J gene TRBJ2-3; the D gene is possibly TRBD2 (5 bases). The CDR3 spans 14 residues. Trimming pared 2 bases from V and 0 bases from J, leaving 7 bases between. Germline loops: CDR1 SGHNT, CDR2 YYREEE (reference sequence). DNA of the CDR3: TGTGCCAGCAGCTTATCGGGGAGCACAGATACGCAGTATTTT. It encodes CASSLSGSTDTQYF.

Only a few counts were recorded for this clone. This chain joins TRBV5-1 and TRBJ2-6, with D perhaps matching TRBD1 (6 bases). The CDR3 runs to 19 residues. V lost 3 bases and J 4 bases, leaving 23 bases between the germline ends. Germline V CDR1 and CDR2: SGHRS, YFSETQ. In DNA, the CDR3 is TGCGCCAGCAGCTCGACAGGTGTGACAAGCGCATCCGGGGCCAACGTCCTGACTTTC. Its protein is CASSSTGVTSASGANVLTF.

This chain links TRBV30 with TRBJ2-5; D possibly corresponds to TRBD2 (5 bases). Trimming took off 5 bases at V and 4 bases at J, with 11 bases between the two ends. This CDR3 is built from 12 residues. Germline-derived CDR1 and CDR2 are GTSNPN and SVGIG (reference sequence). The CDR3 region is CAWSYGVETQYF. The CDR3 bases are TGTGCCTGGTCCTACGGGGTAGAGACCCAGTACTTC.

This clone was observed a few times. This chain connects TRBV7-6 to TRBJ2-5; no clear D gene. CDR1 is SGHVS and CDR2 is FNYEAQ in the germline V gene. The CDR3 extends over 12 amino acids. Between the trimmed V and J ends, which lost 5 bases and 7 bases, there was a span of 11 bases. In nucleotides, the CDR3 is TGTGCCAGCAGCCCCAGATTGGGGACCCAGTACTTC. It specifies CASSPRLGTQYF. The full variable domain, its missing parts supplied by reference TRBV7-6 and TRBJ2-5, is GAGVSQSPRYKVTKRGQDVALRCDPISGHVSLYWYRQALGQGPEFLTYFNYEAQQDKSGLPNDRFSAERPEGSISTLTIQRTEQRDSAMYRCASSPRLGTQYFGPGTRLLVL.

The rearrangement links TRBV19 to TRBJ2-7, with 7 positions matching TRBD1. CDR3 length equals 14 residues. Per the germline V gene, CDR1 is LNHDA and CDR2 is SQIVND (reference sequence). V was clipped by 5 bases and J by 2 bases; unmatched bases: 6. In nucleotides, the CDR3 is TGTGCCAGTAGTTTTGGGGACAGAACCTACGAGCAGTACTTC. Residues: CASSFGDRTYEQYF.

The chain carries TRBV7-6 and TRBJ2-7; TRBD2 agrees at 7 bases. The J segment lost 6 bases and the V segment lost 5 bases, leaving 10 bases of the junction unmatched. Germline CDR1 reads SGHVS; CDR2 reads FNYEAQ. The CDR3 consists of 14 residues. CDR3 in amino acids: CASSAPGTKLEQYF. The DNA for the CDR3 is TGTGCCAGCAGCGCTCCCGGGACTAAACTCGAGCAGTACTTC.

In this sample, this clone turned up a few times. The identical CDR3 is also encoded by other nucleotide sequences in the sample. This sequence joins TRBV18 and TRBJ1-1; the D is unclear. The CDR3 length is 13 residues. Germline CDR1 KGHSH, CDR2 LQKENI. Trimming pared 3 bases from V and 1 base from J, leaving 6 bases between. This CDR3 reads CASSPGENTEAFF. The CDR3 DNA is TGTGCCAGCTCACCCGGAGAGAACACTGAAGCTTTCTTT. The variable domain in full, with the rest retrieved from reference TRBV18 and TRBJ1-1, is NAGVMQNPRHLVRRRGQEARLRCSPMKGHSHVYWYRQLPEEGLKFMVYLQKENIIDESGMPKERFSAEFPKEGPSILRIQQVVRGDSAAYFCASSPGENTEAFFGQGTRLTVV.

This rearrangement joins TRBV6-5 to TRBJ2-7; D might be TRBD2 (6 bases). CDR3 length: 15 amino acids. The germline V and J ends were trimmed by 0 bases and 4 bases, with 13 bases remaining between them. Germline V gene data show CDR1 as MNHEY and CDR2 as SVGAGI. CDR3 in amino acids: CASSYSRGGSYEQYF. Here the CDR3 DNA reads TGTGCCAGCAGTTACTCGCGGGGAGGTAGTTACGAGCAGTACTTC.

This clone has a handful of counts. V usage is TRBV11-2 and J usage is TRBJ2-1, with 9 nucleotides matching TRBD2. There are 15 residues in the CDR3. Germline loops: CDR1 SGHAT, CDR2 FQNNGV. J gave up 1 base and V 5 bases, and 3 bases lay outside the gene matches. CDR3 region: CASSPTSGSYNEQFF. DNA of the CDR3: TGTGCCAGCAGCCCGACTAGCGGTTCCTACAATGAGCAGTTCTTC.

The V and J genes are TRBV9 and TRBJ1-1, with 7 bases identical to TRBD1. CDR3 length: 14 amino acids. Trimming cost V 3 bases and J 4 bases; bases outside gene matches: 6. Germline loops: CDR1 SGDLS, CDR2 YYNGEE. Here the CDR3 reads CASSEWTGSTEAFF. Here the CDR3 DNA reads TGTGCCAGCAGCGAATGGACAGGTAGCACTGAAGCTTTCTTT.

This clone turned up a few times. The chain is built from TRBV5-1 and TRBJ2-7; D is unclear. The V gene lost 4 bases and the J gene lost 6 bases, with 17 bases spanning the gap. This CDR3 comprises 14 residues. The germline V gene has CDR1 SGHRS and CDR2 YFSETQ. CDR3 sequence (DNA): TGCGCCAGCAGCCCCACTGCCATTAGGGCCGAGCAGTACTTC. Translation gives CASSPTAIRAEQYF.

The CDR3 loop reads CASSLKSIQETQYF. The CDR3 DNA reads TGCGCCAGCAGCTTGAAGTCTATACAAGAGACCCAGTACTTC. This sequence joins TRBV5-1 and TRBJ2-5; D is uncertain. V gave up 1 base and J gave up 2 bases, with 9 bases separating them. In germline, CDR1 is SGHRS, CDR2 YFSETQ. This CDR3 is built from 14 residues.